A single sample gave rise to the 7 T cell receptor beta chains below, sequenced in a study of blood T cell repertoires in COVID-19. The protocol was immunoSEQ multiplex PCR, while the TCRdb copy is restricted to in-frame clones and leaves out a portion. The repertoire holds about 180,000 clones, with roughly 86% as singletons. The specimen was peripheral blood. All receptors derive from a woman aged 45-65 years with acute or convalescent COVID-19.

The gene calls are TRBV19 and TRBJ1-2; D remains unclear. Trimming left V 5 bases short and J 0 bases short, with 7 bases between. The CDR3 covers 13 residues. Germline loops: CDR1 LNHDA, CDR2 SQIVND (reference sequence). CDR3 sequence: CASSSPANYGYTF. The CDR3 DNA follows: TGTGCCAGTAGTTCGCCGGCTAACTATGGCTACACCTTC.

V is TRBV19 and J is TRBJ1-4; TRBD1 aligns across 9 bases. Germline CDR1 is LNHDA and CDR2 is SQIVND (reference sequence). This CDR3 is built from 16 residues. J lost 10 bases, V lost 5 bases, and 14 bases had no gene match. The CDR3 DNA sequence: TGTGCCAGTAGTCAGCCGGGACAGGGTGAAGCGGGAAAACTGTTTTTT. This gives the protein CASSQPGQGEAGKLFF.

Notes on this clone: The sample contains more than one DNA sequence encoding this CDR3. This chain uses TRBV18 with TRBJ2-7; D call uncertain. CDR1 KGHSH and CDR2 LQKENI come from the germline V gene. CDR3 length: 13 amino acids. V lost 2 bases to trimming and J lost 0 bases, with 5 bases between them. CDR3 sequence reads: CASSPGPSYEQYF. CDR3 DNA: TGTGCCAGCTCACCAGGGCCCTCCTACGAGCAGTACTTC.

The chain is built from TRBV4-2 and TRBJ2-3; the match to TRBD2 covers 9 bases. Losses at the gene ends were 1 base for V and 3 bases for J; bases not matched to a gene: 8. Germline values: CDR1 LGHNA, CDR2 YNFKEQ. The CDR3 spans 17 residues. The CDR3 DNA reads as TGTGCCAGCAGCCAAGGCCAGCGGGGGGCGTGGACAGATACGCAGTATTTT. It specifies CASSQGQRGAWTDTQYF.

V is TRBV11-2 and J is TRBJ2-2; maybe TRBD2 (6 bases). V gave up 5 bases and J gave up 6 bases, with 13 bases separating them. Germline-derived CDR1 and CDR2 are SGHAT and FQNNGV. This CDR3 has 14 amino acids. The CDR3 loop reads CASSAMREAGELFF. As DNA, the CDR3 is TGTGCCAGCAGCGCGATGAGGGAGGCCGGGGAGCTGTTTTTT.

The CDR3 reads CASSLTGAGNTIYF. For the CDR3, the DNA is TGCGCCAGCAGCCTCACAGGGGCTGGAAACACCATATATTTT. This rearrangement joins TRBV5-1 to TRBJ1-3, with 7 bases matching TRBD1. From germline, CDR1 is SGHRS and CDR2 YFSETQ. Germline trimming cut 4 bases from V and 2 bases from J; bases unmatched to any gene: 3. The CDR3 loop spans 14 amino acids.

There are a few counts of this clone. V usage is TRBV18 and J usage is TRBJ1-2; 7 nucleotides agree with TRBD1. This CDR3 has 15 amino acids. The germline V gene encodes CDR1 KGHSH and CDR2 LQKENI. V shed 3 bases, J shed 4 bases, and the junction held 8 bases outside the gene matches. DNA of the CDR3: TGTGCCAGCTCACCGGAACAGGGGATTGGCTATGGCTACACCTTC. Protein product: CASSPEQGIGYGYTF.